These 31 T cell receptor beta chains came from one sample sequenced in a study of blood T cell repertoires in COVID-19 (dated by TCRdb to 2020 to 2021). To prepare the library, the immunoSEQ multiplex PCR assay was applied. This immuneACCESS table, as held by TCRdb, lists in-frame sequences with V and J called but not all clones. Of the missing ones, under half trace to an unresolved V gene in checked studies; the others have no known cause. Across this sample there are around 250,000 clones, with 80% to 90% seen only once. The ten most abundant clones make up about 3.1% of the sample. The sample comprised PBMCs or T cells enriched from blood (not recorded which). These receptors all come from a woman between 40 and 55 years old who had been exposed to COVID-19.

The chain recombines TRBV19 with TRBJ1-4, with D perhaps TRBD1 (5 bases). In germline, CDR1 is LNHDA, CDR2 SQIVND (reference sequence). V was trimmed by 9 bases and J by 0 bases, leaving 20 bases between them. The CDR3 is made up of 17 amino acids. In DNA form, the CDR3 reads TGTGCCAGCCAAACCCCGGGACTTACAGCAACTAATGAAAAACTGTTTTTT. It translates to CASQTPGLTATNEKLFF.

This clone was counted a single time. The genes are TRBV9 and TRBJ1-3; the D is unclear. V dropped 4 bases and J dropped 1 base, with 12 bases sitting between them. The CDR3 is made up of 15 amino acids. The germline V gene has CDR1 SGDLS and CDR2 YYNGEE. The CDR3 loop is CASSPLGASGNTIYF. The DNA of the CDR3 is TGTGCCAGCAGCCCCCTCGGTGCTTCTGGAAACACCATATATTTT.

This chain uses TRBV5-4 with TRBJ2-1; D is possibly TRBD1 (5 bases). Trimming shortened V by 2 bases and J by 6 bases, and 12 bases separated the two germline ends. CDR1 is SGHNT and CDR2 is YYREEE in the germline V gene (reference sequence). This CDR3 has 14 residues. The CDR3 protein is CASSLRGLVNEQFF. The CDR3 DNA follows: TGTGCCAGCAGCTTAAGGGGTCTGGTCAATGAGCAGTTCTTC.

V usage is TRBV24-1 and J usage is TRBJ1-2; TRBD1 aligns across 7 bases. The V segment lost 2 bases and the J segment 4 bases; nucleotides outside the gene matches: 6. The CDR3 sequence is 15 residues long. From germline, CDR1 is KGHDR and CDR2 SFDVKD. The chain's CDR3 is CATSDSGRGVYGYTF. CDR3 in DNA: TGTGCCACCAGTGATTCAGGCAGGGGGGTCTATGGCTACACCTTC.

The chain joins TRBV11-1 to TRBJ2-1, with TRBD1 as a possible D gene (5 bases). The CDR3 runs 14 residues. Germline loops: CDR1 SGHAT, CDR2 FQDESV (reference sequence). Deletions cut 5 bases from V and 0 bases from J, with 8 bases between. The CDR3: CASSHRPSYNEQFF. CDR3 DNA: TGTGCCAGCAGCCACAGGCCCTCCTACAATGAGCAGTTCTTC.

The J gene is TRBJ1-2, the V gene TRBV10-3, with D uncertain. Germline V lookup: CDR1 ENHRY, CDR2 SYGVKD. The CDR3 sequence is 13 residues long. V was shortened by 0 bases and J by 8 bases, with 10 bases between the two germline ends. The CDR3 protein is CAISESNFPGYTF. Written as DNA, the CDR3 is TGTGCCATCAGTGAGTCGAACTTCCCAGGCTACACCTTC.

The V gene is TRBV7-9, the J gene TRBJ1-4; 11 nucleotides align to TRBD1. CDR3 length equals 15 residues. V lost 3 bases and J lost 8; bases outside the gene matches: 5. From germline, CDR1 is SEHNR and CDR2 FQNEAQ (reference sequence). CDR3 nucleotides: TGTGCCAGCAGCTTTTGGACAGGGGGCGCGGAAAAACTGTTTTTT. Protein sequence: CASSFWTGGAEKLFF.

The rearrangement links TRBV2 to TRBJ1-4, with 9 bases lining up with TRBD1. Trimming removed 4 bases from V and 6 bases from J; junction bases left unmatched: 6. The CDR3 is made up of 15 amino acids. The V gene's germline CDR1 is SNHLY and CDR2 FYNNEI. As DNA, the CDR3 is TGTGCCAGCAGTGGGACAGGGGAAGGTGATGAAAAACTGTTTTTT. Residues: CASSGTGEGDEKLFF.

The J gene is TRBJ1-1, the V gene TRBV28, with 8 nucleotides matching TRBD1. The germline V gene has CDR1 MDHEN and CDR2 SYDVKM. With V trimmed by 3 bases and J by 2 bases, 8 bases remained unmatched. The CDR3 has 16 residues. CDR3 nucleotides: TGTGCCAGCAGTTTCCAACGGACAGGGACCAACACTGAAGCTTTCTTT. This translates into CASSFQRTGTNTEAFF.

The chain combines TRBV28 with TRBJ1-5, with a possible D match to TRBD1 (5 bases). Germline V gives CDR1 MDHEN, CDR2 SYDVKM. V was pared by 4 bases and J by 7 bases, with 11 bases between. The CDR3 has 13 amino acids. Here the CDR3 reads CASSSSGDQPQHF. DNA of the CDR3: TGTGCCAGCAGTTCAAGCGGGGACCAGCCCCAGCATTTT.

The rearrangement uses TRBV6-5 and TRBJ2-2, with 13 bases matching TRBD2. This CDR3 region has 15 residues. Unmatched junction bases numbered 4, after V lost 6 bases and J lost 6 bases. The V gene's germline CDR1 is MNHEY and CDR2 SVGAGI. The CDR3 loop reads CASRRTSGSPGELFF. CDR3 bases: TGTGCCAGCAGAAGGACTAGCGGGAGTCCCGGGGAGCTGTTTTTT.

This chain uses TRBV18 with TRBJ1-5; unclear D gene. This CDR3 comprises 14 residues. V was pared by 2 bases and J by 5 bases, with 10 bases between. Germline CDR1 and CDR2: KGHSH and LQKENI. The DNA of the CDR3 is TGTGCCAGCTCACCAGCCAGCGGGGATCAGCCCCAGCATTTT. It translates to CASSPASGDQPQHF. Full variable domain (missing parts from reference TRBV18 and TRBJ1-5): NAGVMQNPRHLVRRRGQEARLRCSPMKGHSHVYWYRQLPEEGLKFMVYLQKENIIDESGMPKERFSAEFPKEGPSILRIQQVVRGDSAAYFCASSPASGDQPQHFGDGTRLSIL.

This clone was seen a single time. The rearrangement joins TRBV5-6 to TRBJ1-1, with TRBD1 matching 7 bases. The length of the CDR3 is 14 residues. Trimming at V came to 4 bases and at J to 2 bases, leaving 5 bases not matched to a gene. The germline CDR1 and CDR2 sequences are SGHDT and YYEEEE. CDR3 region: CASSGAGGNTEAFF. In DNA form, the CDR3 reads TGTGCCAGCAGCGGGGCAGGGGGTAACACTGAAGCTTTCTTT.

This clone appeared a single time. J is TRBJ2-1 and V is TRBV13, with 8 bases lining up with TRBD2. V shed 3 bases, J shed 7 bases, and the junction held 8 bases outside the gene matches. Per germline, CDR1 PRHDT and CDR2 FYEKMQ (reference sequence). The CDR3 has 15 amino acids. CDR3 in amino acids: CASSFFGGAGNEQFF. In DNA, the CDR3 is TGTGCCAGCAGCTTTTTCGGGGGGGCTGGGAATGAGCAGTTCTTC.

In this sample, this clone turned up once. The chain is built from TRBV6-5 and TRBJ1-2; 7 bases align to TRBD1. V was pared by 2 bases and J by 4 bases, with 10 bases of the junction left unmatched. The germline V gene encodes CDR1 MNHEY and CDR2 SVGAGI. This CDR3 is 16 amino acids long. CDR3 loop: CASSYHRRPGGYGYTF. The DNA of the CDR3 is TGTGCCAGCAGTTACCACCGCAGGCCAGGGGGCTATGGCTACACCTTC.

Notes on this clone: Other nucleotide sequences in the sample specify the same CDR3. The chain links TRBV7-8 to TRBJ2-7; 13 bases fit TRBD2. Per germline, CDR1 SGHVS and CDR2 FQNEAQ. This CDR3 spans 16 amino acids. With V trimmed by 5 bases and J by 4 bases, 8 bases remained unmatched. The CDR3: CASSRSGTSGTYEQYV. The CDR3, as DNA: TGTGCCAGCAGCCGTAGCGGGACTAGCGGGACTTACGAGCAGTACGTC.

In this sample, this clone turned up once. The CDR3 coding sequence is TGTGCCAGCGGCGACAGGGGATCCCAAGAGACCCAGTACTTC. Protein product: CASGDRGSQETQYF. The chain uses TRBV3-1 (or the pseudogene TRBV3-2) and TRBJ2-5; 8 bases map to TRBD1. The CDR3 has 14 amino acids. Germline CDR1 is LGHDT and CDR2 is YNNKEL (reference sequence). V trimming: 8 bases; J trimming: 1 base; junction bases outside the gene matches: 6.

This chain links TRBV7-8 with TRBJ1-1; 7 bases are a match to TRBD1. This CDR3 region has 13 residues. The junction had 10 bases not matched to a gene; V was cut back by 10 bases and J by 5 bases. Per the germline V gene, CDR1 is SGHVS and CDR2 is FQNEAQ. The CDR3 sequence is CAISRGARTEAFF. The CDR3 DNA follows: TGTGCCATCTCCAGGGGGGCTAGGACTGAAGCTTTCTTT.

The chain employs TRBV7-9 and TRBJ1-2; TRBD1 matches at 7 bases. The CDR3 is 15 amino acids. In germline, CDR1 is SEHNR, CDR2 FQNEAQ (reference sequence). The junction had 9 bases not matched to a gene; V was cut back by 0 bases and J by 8 bases. The CDR3 DNA is TGTGCCAGCAGCTTAGCCTTAACAGCAGGGGGAGGCTACACCTTC. Encoded protein: CASSLALTAGGGYTF. Full variable domain (missing parts from reference TRBV7-9 and TRBJ1-2): DTGVSQNPRHKITKRGQNVTFRCDPISEHNRLYWYRQTLGQGPEFLTYFQNEAQLEKSRLLSDRFSAERPKGSFSTLEIQRTEQGDSAMYLCASSLALTAGGGYTFGSGTRLTVV.

To note about this clone: Mismatch with germline at one junction end may stem from a read error. This chain uses TRBV5-1 with TRBJ2-1, with 10 bases that match TRBD2. This CDR3 spans 15 amino acids. CDR1 and CDR2 from the germline V gene are SGHRS and YFSETQ. Written as DNA, the CDR3 is TGTGCCAGCAGCGTGGGACTAGCGAAAAACAATGAGCAGTTCTTC. Translating gives CASSVGLAKNNEQFF.

This clone has a single count. This chain joins TRBV6-4 and TRBJ1-2; 8 positions agree with TRBD1. Germline CDR1 MRHNA, CDR2 SNTAGT. V shed 5 bases and J 8 bases; nucleotides not matched to a gene: 16. This CDR3 has 16 amino acids. As DNA, the CDR3 is TGTGCCAGCAGTCCTACTCCGCAGGGGGCAGGACGGGGCTACACCTTC. It codes for CASSPTPQGAGRGYTF.

The chain recombines TRBV15 with TRBJ2-1; 10 bases line up with TRBD1. Trimming cost V 1 base and J 4 bases; bases outside gene matches: 1. The CDR3 extends over 15 amino acids. Per germline, CDR1 LNHNV and CDR2 YYDKDF (reference sequence). CDR3 sequence: CATSRGQGAYNEQFF. The CDR3 coding sequence is TGTGCCACCAGCAGAGGACAGGGGGCTTACAATGAGCAGTTCTTC.

The genes are TRBV4-2 and TRBJ2-1, with 15 bases that match TRBD2. CDR1 and CDR2 from the germline V gene are LGHNA and YNFKEQ. CDR3 length equals 21 residues. Trimming at V came to 1 base and at J to 8 bases, leaving 18 bases not matched to a gene. The CDR3 loop reads CASSQVGTGTSGRRLQYEQFF. The CDR3 nucleotides read TGTGCCAGCAGCCAAGTAGGGACCGGGACTAGCGGGAGGAGGCTACAATATGAGCAGTTCTTC.

The CDR3 coding sequence is TGCGCCAGCAGCCCCGGAACTACGGGCAATCAGCCCCAGCATTTT. The encoded protein is CASSPGTTGNQPQHF. The chain is built from TRBV4-3 and TRBJ1-5; D gene unclear. CDR1 is LGHNA, CDR2 YSLEER, per germline. The CDR3 spans 15 residues. V lost 4 bases and J lost 2, with 12 bases in between.

The chain combines TRBV28 with TRBJ1-3; D is perhaps TRBD1 (6 bases). The CDR3 has 14 amino acids. CDR1 is MDHEN and CDR2 is SYDVKM in the germline V gene. Trimming took off 6 bases at V and 11 bases at J, with 20 bases between the two ends. Here the CDR3 reads CASSETRTVRAIYF. CDR3 sequence (DNA): TGTGCCAGCAGCGAAACCCGGACAGTTCGCGCCATATATTTT.

This clone has just a few counts. This chain uses TRBV15 with TRBJ1-1; 7 bases fit TRBD1. This CDR3 is 14 amino acids long. Germline values: CDR1 LNHNV, CDR2 YYDKDF (reference sequence). V shed 2 bases and J 5 bases; nucleotides not matched to a gene: 5. The CDR3 is CATSRPGTETEAFF. CDR3 in DNA: TGTGCCACCAGCAGACCAGGGACAGAAACTGAAGCTTTCTTT.

The chain recombines TRBV2 with TRBJ1-2; 7 positions agree with TRBD1. Unmatched junction bases numbered 10, after V lost 7 bases and J lost 2 bases. This CDR3 is built from 15 residues. CDR1 and CDR2 (germline): SNHLY, FYNNEI. CDR3 nucleotides: TGTGCCAGCACGCCGGGACAGACGGAAAACTATGGCTACACCTTC. Its protein is CASTPGQTENYGYTF.

The chain carries TRBV7-9 and TRBJ2-7, with 9 positions matching TRBD2. Per germline, CDR1 SEHNR and CDR2 FQNEAQ (reference sequence). The CDR3 loop spans 14 amino acids. Trimming at V came to 5 bases and at J to 6 bases, leaving 8 bases not matched to a gene. The CDR3 DNA reads as TGTGCCAGCAGCCTTAGCGGGAGCCGGGGCGAGCAGTACGTC. Its translation: CASSLSGSRGEQYV.

J is TRBJ2-5 and V is TRBV9; a weak D match, TRBD2 (6 bases). The germline gives CDR1 SGDLS, CDR2 YYNGEE. The CDR3 consists of 13 residues. V lost 4 bases, J lost 2 bases, and 9 bases lay in between. The CDR3 DNA sequence: TGTGCCAGCAGCCAAGGACTACAAGAGACCCAGTACTTC. Protein: CASSQGLQETQYF.

The chain is built from TRBV5-1 and TRBJ2-1; TRBD1 is a possible D gene (6 bases). Germline CDR1 SGHRS, CDR2 YFSETQ. The V end lost 1 base, the J end lost 6 bases, and 14 bases lay between the germline ends. The length of the CDR3 is 15 residues. For the CDR3, the DNA is TGCGCCAGCAGCTTGTTACCAGGGGTGGGCAATGAGCAGTTCTTC. It codes for CASSLLPGVGNEQFF.

The chain links TRBV6-1 to TRBJ2-5; TRBD1 matches at 7 bases. The junction had 3 bases not matched to a gene; V was cut back by 2 bases and J by 3 bases. The germline gives CDR1 MNHNS, CDR2 SASEGT. CDR3 size: 14 residues. The CDR3 region has the DNA TGTGCCAGCAGTGAAAGAGACAGGGAAGAGACCCAGTACTTC. Translated, it gives CASSERDREETQYF.